This T cell receptor (beta chain) was sequenced during a study of shared clonotypes between healthy human individuals. Replicate PCRs from sorted subsets contained about 0.2 ug DNA, which is around 30,000 T cell genomes. Repertoires were generated with immunoSEQ multiplex PCR, while TCRdb's copy carries only in-frame clones and drops some. Here the sample spans some 2,000,000 clones, approximately 95% being singletons. Splitting the CD4+ cells yielded a CD45RA+ naive subset and a CD45RA-negative memory subset. Trimming stripped 6 bases from V and 2 bases from J, with 17 bases between. CDR1 and CDR2 from the germline V gene are SNHLY and FYNNEI. The CDR3 length is 16 residues.

V usage is TRBV2 and J usage is TRBJ2-4; maybe TRBD2 (6 bases). Specimen: naive CD4+ T cells sorted from blood. Subset reported: CD45RA+ positively selected. This TCR came from a man aged 18 to 30 in good health. The CDR3 spells CASRPPGLQTKNIQYF. CDR3 nucleotide sequence: TGTGCCAGCAGGCCACCGGGACTCCAAACCAAAAACATTCAGTACTTC.